The 2 T cell receptor beta chains listed next were all sequenced from one sample in a study of OX40 agonist ivuxolimab in advanced cancers. Measured with immunoSEQ multiplex PCR; TCRdb has only the in-frame clones, and not every one. Found here are tens of thousands of clones, roughly 85% of them singletons; the top ten hold more than 2%. The material sequenced was CD4+ or CD8+ T cells sorted from blood, taken in a trial of the OX40 agonist ivuxolimab. These receptor sequences come from an adult with an advanced solid tumor such as melanoma, head and neck, liver or kidney cancer.

The chain recombines TRBV28 with TRBJ2-1; D is unclear. The CDR3 has 13 amino acids. The germline V gene encodes CDR1 MDHEN and CDR2 SYDVKM. Trimming pared 2 bases from V and 9 bases from J, leaving 11 bases between. The DNA of the CDR3 is TGTGCCAGCAGTTTAAGATCGCCGGGTGAGCAGTTCTTC. This sequence encodes CASSLRSPGEQFF. The whole variable domain, filled in from reference TRBV28 and TRBJ2-1, reads DVKVTQSSRYLVKRTGEKVFLECVQDMDHENMFWYRQDPGLGLRLIYFSYDVKMKEKGDIPEGYSVSREKKERFSLILESASTNQTSMYLCASSLRSPGEQFFGPGTRLTVL.

The chain is built from TRBV27 and TRBJ2-2; unclear D gene. CDR1 is MNHEY, CDR2 SMNVEV, per germline (reference sequence). This CDR3 has 12 amino acids. Trimming removed 2 bases from V and 5 bases from J, with 3 bases in between. The CDR3 protein is CASSLRTGELFF. As DNA, the CDR3 is TGTGCCAGCAGTTTAAGGACCGGGGAGCTGTTTTTT.